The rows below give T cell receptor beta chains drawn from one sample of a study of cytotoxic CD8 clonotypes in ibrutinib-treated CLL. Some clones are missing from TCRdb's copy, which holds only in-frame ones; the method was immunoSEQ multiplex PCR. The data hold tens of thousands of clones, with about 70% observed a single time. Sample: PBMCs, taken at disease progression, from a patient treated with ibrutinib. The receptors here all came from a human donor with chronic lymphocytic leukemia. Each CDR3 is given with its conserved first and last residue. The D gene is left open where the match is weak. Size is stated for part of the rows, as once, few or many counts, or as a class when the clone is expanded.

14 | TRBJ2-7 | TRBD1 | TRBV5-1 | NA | CASSSDRAGDEQYF | TGCGCCAGCAGCTCGGACAGGGCGGGTGACGAGCAGTACTTC
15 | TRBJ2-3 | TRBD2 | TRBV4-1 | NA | CASSLSSGERGTQYF | TGCGCCAGCAGCCTATCTAGCGGGGAAAGGGGTACGCAGTATTTT
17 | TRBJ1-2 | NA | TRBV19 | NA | CASSFAVSGSANYGYTF | TGTGCCAGTAGTTTCGCCGTCTCGGGCTCCGCTAACTATGGCTACACCTTC
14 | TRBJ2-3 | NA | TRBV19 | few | CASSTTGAALTQYF | TGTGCCAGTAGTACGACGGGAGCGGCACTCACGCAGTATTTT
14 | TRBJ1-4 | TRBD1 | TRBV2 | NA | CACPRDREGEKLFF | TGTGCCTGTCCCCGGGACAGGGAGGGCGAAAAACTGTTTTTT
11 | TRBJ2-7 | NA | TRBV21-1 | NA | CASSGPHEQYF | TGTGCCAGCAGCGGCCCCCACGAGCAGTACTTC
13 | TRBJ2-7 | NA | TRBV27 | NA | CASSAGQSYEQYF | TGTGCCAGCAGTGCTGGACAGTCCTACGAGCAGTACTTC
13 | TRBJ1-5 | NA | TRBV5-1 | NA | CASSFDSNQPQHF | TGCGCCAGCAGCTTTGACAGCAATCAGCCCCAGCATTTT
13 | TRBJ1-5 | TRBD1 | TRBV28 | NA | CASSTGDRQPQHF | TGTGCCAGCAGCACAGGGGATCGGCAGCCCCAGCATTTT
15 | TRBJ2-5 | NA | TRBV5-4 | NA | CASSFGGGAGETQYF | TGTGCCAGCAGCTTTGGAGGGGGGGCTGGAGAGACCCAGTACTTC
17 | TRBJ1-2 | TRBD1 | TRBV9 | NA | CASSVGGTGGLSGGYTF | TGTGCCAGCAGCGTAGGTGGGACAGGGGGACTCTCTGGCGGCTACACCTTC
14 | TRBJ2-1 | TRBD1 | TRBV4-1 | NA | CASSQDAGGNEQFF | TGCGCCAGCAGCCAAGATGCAGGGGGAAATGAGCAGTTCTTC
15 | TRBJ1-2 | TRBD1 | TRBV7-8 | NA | CASSNPPRGIYGYTF | TGTGCCAGCAGCAACCCCCCCAGGGGGATCTATGGCTACACCTTC
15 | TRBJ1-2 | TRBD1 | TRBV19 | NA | CASSPGDREVYGYTF | TGTGCCAGTAGTCCCGGGGACAGGGAAGTCTATGGCTACACCTTC
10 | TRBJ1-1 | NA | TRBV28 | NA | CASSRARAFF | TGTGCCAGCAGCCGCGCTAGAGCTTTCTTT
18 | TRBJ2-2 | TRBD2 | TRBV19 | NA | CASSPNRASGRGSGELFF | TGTGCCAGTAGTCCCAACCGTGCTAGCGGGAGAGGTTCCGGGGAGCTGTTTTTT
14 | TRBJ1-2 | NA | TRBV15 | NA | CATSRDPGVGGYTF | TGTGCCACCAGCAGAGATCCAGGGGTTGGGGGCTACACCTTC